The 23 T cell receptor beta chains listed next were all sequenced from one sample in a study of T-cell memory formation after mild COVID-19. TCRdb fed the 5' RACE reads into MiXCR, producing one record per CDR3 protein. The sample includes roughly 250,000 distinct CDR3 sequences, roughly 15% of them seen just once. The sample taken for sequencing was PBMCs or a T cell subset sorted from them (not recorded which). Receptors originate from a man in his late teens or twenties who had mild COVID-19 (a few samples of this study predate the infection). Cell type and time point are not known.

As DNA, the CDR3 is TGCGCCAGCAGCTTGACAGGCCACACCGGGGAGCTGTTTTTT. This encodes CASSLTGHTGELFF. The chain combines TRBV5-1 with TRBJ2-2, with D tentatively TRBD1 (5 bases). V lost 1 base to trimming and J lost 3 bases, with 7 bases between them. This CDR3 comprises 14 residues. Germline values: CDR1 SGHRS, CDR2 YFSETQ.

This rearrangement joins TRBV24-1 to TRBJ2-5; no definite D call. The V gene lost 2 bases and the J gene lost 6 bases, with 12 bases spanning the gap. In germline, CDR1 is KGHDR, CDR2 SFDVKD. This CDR3 is 14 amino acids long. This chain's CDR3 is CATSDYRLPKTQYF. The CDR3 DNA follows: TGTGCCACCAGTGATTACCGGTTACCAAAGACCCAGTACTTC.

The sample holds a few counts of this clonotype. This chain links TRBV30 with TRBJ2-5, with a tentative D call TRBD1 (5 bases). Trimming took off 1 base at V and 1 base at J, with 7 bases between the two ends. The CDR3 has 13 amino acids. Looked up from germline, CDR1 is GTSNPN and CDR2 is SVGIG (reference sequence). The CDR3 loop is CAWSGRAQETQYF. The DNA for the CDR3 is TGTGCCTGGAGTGGCAGGGCCCAAGAGACCCAGTACTTC. Supplemented by reference TRBV30 and TRBJ2-5, the full variable domain reads SQTIHQWPATLVQPVGSPLSLECTVEGTSNPNLYWYRQAAGRGLQLLFYSVGIGQISSEVPQNLSASRPQDRQFILSSKKLLLSDSGFYLCAWSGRAQETQYFGPGTRLLVL.

This clonotype was counted between two and nine times. J is TRBJ1-6 and V is TRBV6-5; D call uncertain. Trimming took 6 bases from V and 13 from J, leaving 25 bases between them. The CDR3 spans 16 residues. Germline CDR1 is MNHEY and CDR2 is SVGAGI. The CDR3 DNA reads as TGTGCCAGCAGCCTTAACAGACGGCTGGAGATGCAGCCCCTCCACTTT. It codes for CASSLNRRLEMQPLHF.

The chain joins TRBV9 to TRBJ1-2; a weak D match, TRBD1 (5 bases). There are 14 residues in the CDR3. V gave up 3 bases and J gave up 6 bases, with 15 bases separating them. Germline V gene sequence: CDR1 SGDLS, CDR2 YYNGEE. CDR3 protein: CASSGGTHGDGYTF. CDR3 sequence (DNA): TGTGCCAGCAGCGGTGGGACTCACGGCGATGGCTACACCTTC. Supplemented by reference TRBV9 and TRBJ1-2, the full variable domain reads DSGVTQTPKHLITATGQRVTLRCSPRSGDLSVYWYQQSLDQGLQFLIQYYNGEERAKGNILERFSAQQFPDLHSELNLSSLELGDSALYFCASSGGTHGDGYTFGSGTRLTVV.

This clonotype was detected a few times. The chain has TRBV7-2 and TRBJ2-1, with D perhaps assigned TRBD1 or TRBD2 (5 bases each). V shed 1 base and J shed 6 bases, with 16 bases lying between them. The CDR3 has 16 amino acids. Per the germline V gene, CDR1 is SGHTA and CDR2 is FQGNSA. In nucleotides, the CDR3 is TGTGCCAGCAGCTTAGTGTCCGGCGAGGGGCGCAATGAGCAGTTCTTC. Translated, it gives CASSLVSGEGRNEQFF.

In regard to this clonotype: The junction differs from germline at one of its ends, possibly a read error. The chain couples TRBV11-1 to TRBJ1-1, with 7 bases matching TRBD1. Germline assignment: CDR1 SGHAT and CDR2 FQDESV (reference sequence). This CDR3 comprises 15 residues. The CDR3 region has the DNA TGTGCAAGCAGCCCCCGACAGGGACGGAGCACTGAAGCTTTCTTT. Encoded protein: CASSPRQGRSTEAFF.

This chain connects TRBV7-3 to TRBJ2-1; 7 bases map to TRBD1. The germline gives CDR1 SGHTA, CDR2 FQGTGA. The CDR3 consists of 15 residues. V lost 5 bases and J lost 3; bases outside the gene matches: 7. CDR3 region: CASSPGQRFYNEQFF. The CDR3 DNA sequence: TGTGCCAGCAGCCCGGGACAGAGATTCTACAATGAGCAGTTCTTC.

The chain has TRBV13 and TRBJ2-3, with unresolved D. Germline loops: CDR1 PRHDT, CDR2 FYEKMQ (reference sequence). V was shortened by 4 bases and J by 4 bases, with 12 bases between the two germline ends. CDR3 size: 14 residues. For the CDR3, the DNA is TGTGCCAGCAGCTACGCGTCCTCTTCAGATACGCAGTATTTT. It translates to CASSYASSSDTQYF. Full variable domain (outside the CDR3, taken from reference TRBV13 and TRBJ2-3): AAGVIQSPRHLIKEKRETATLKCYPIPRHDTVYWYQQGPGQDPQFLISFYEKMQSDKGSIPDRFSAQQFSDYHSELNMSSLELGDSALYFCASSYASSSDTQYFGPGTRLTVL.

The V and J genes are TRBV5-5 and TRBJ2-5, with 7 bases that match TRBD1. The germline V gene has CDR1 SGHKS and CDR2 YYEKEE (reference sequence). Trimming took 2 bases from V and 5 from J; bases not matched to a gene: 6. CDR3 size: 14 residues. CDR3 in DNA: TGTGCCAGCAGCTTCCGGGACAGTTACGAGACCCAGTACTTC. Translated: CASSFRDSYETQYF.

The V and J genes are TRBV4-2 and TRBJ2-3, with D possibly called TRBD1 or TRBD2 (6 bases each). V dropped 4 bases and J dropped 8 bases, with 16 bases sitting between them. The CDR3 runs 14 residues. Germline loops: CDR1 LGHNA, CDR2 YNFKEQ. CDR3 in amino acids: CASSRDKGAGTQYF. CDR3 in DNA: TGTGCCAGCAGCCGGGACAAGGGAGCGGGTACGCAGTATTTT.

The chain uses TRBV28 and TRBJ2-2; D gene unclear. V was clipped by 2 bases and J by 5 bases, with 6 bases between them. There are 13 residues in the CDR3. Germline CDR1 reads MDHEN; CDR2 reads SYDVKM. DNA of the CDR3: TGTGCCAGCAGTTTAAGGCAGACCGGGGAGCTGTTTTTT. This codes for CASSLRQTGELFF.

The table lists this clonotype with a few counts. The gene calls are TRBV10-3 and TRBJ2-7, with TRBD2 identical over 7 bases. The junction had 14 bases not matched to a gene; V was cut back by 10 bases and J by 5 bases. CDR1 is ENHRY, CDR2 SYGVKD, per germline. The CDR3 loop spans 14 amino acids. The DNA for the CDR3 is TGTGCCAATTCCATCGGCCCTGGGGGGGACGAGCAGTACTTC. This sequence encodes CANSIGPGGDEQYF.

This clonotype showed up just a few times. The chain uses TRBV3-1 and TRBJ2-4, with 7 bases fitting TRBD2. Germline CDR1 is LGHDT and CDR2 is YNNKEL (reference sequence). Trimming removed 2 bases from V and 6 bases from J; junction bases left unmatched: 1. The CDR3 is made up of 13 amino acids. In nucleotides, the CDR3 is TGTGCCAGCAGCCAAAGCGGGACAAACATTCAGTACTTC. This encodes CASSQSGTNIQYF.

This chain joins TRBV2 and TRBJ1-6; 8 nucleotides line up with TRBD1. CDR3 length equals 15 residues. CDR1 and CDR2 (germline): SNHLY, FYNNEI. With 8 bases clipped from V and 7 bases from J, the junction kept 10 bases outside the gene matches. The DNA for the CDR3 is TGTGCCAGCGGAGGGGCAGGGGGCATGAATTCACCCCTCCACTTT. Translating it yields CASGGAGGMNSPLHF.

With respect to this clonotype: A read error is possible here, since a much larger clone lies one base away. The V and J genes are TRBV5-1 and TRBJ2-5; no reliable D call. The CDR3 runs to 12 residues. The V end lost 4 bases, the J end lost 1 base, and 5 bases lay between the germline ends. Per germline, CDR1 SGHRS and CDR2 YFSETQ. The CDR3 protein is CASSVSQETQYF. The CDR3 nucleotides are TGCGCCAGCAGCGTGTCCCAAGAGACCCAGTACTTC.

The rearrangement links TRBV4-3 to TRBJ2-5, with 9 nucleotides matching TRBD1. The junction had 4 bases not matched to a gene; V was cut back by 1 base and J by 4 bases. Germline assignment: CDR1 LGHNA and CDR2 YSLEER. The CDR3 covers 15 residues. The CDR3 loop reads CASSQGQGVGETQYF. CDR3 in DNA: TGCGCCAGCAGCCAAGGACAGGGGGTAGGAGAGACCCAGTACTTC.

This clonotype was counted between two and nine times. This chain joins TRBV5-1 and TRBJ2-7; 8 bases agree with TRBD1. V was clipped by 0 bases and J by 2 bases; unmatched bases: 4. Germline assignment: CDR1 SGHRS and CDR2 YFSETQ. CDR3 length: 15 residues. This chain's CDR3 is CASSLGTGNPYEQYF. The CDR3 DNA is TGCGCCAGCAGCTTGGGGACAGGGAACCCCTACGAGCAGTACTTC. The entire variable domain, with the rest obtained from reference TRBV5-1 and TRBJ2-7, is as follows: KAGVTQTPRYLIKTRGQQVTLSCSPISGHRSVSWYQQTPGQGLQFLFEYFSETQRNKGNFPGRFSGRQFSNSRSEMNVSTLELGDSALYLCASSLGTGNPYEQYFGPGTRLTVT.

This chain uses TRBV6-5 with TRBJ2-7; D perhaps matches TRBD1 (5 bases). Trimming pared 6 bases from V and 0 bases from J, leaving 12 bases between. Germline lookup yields CDR1 MNHEY and CDR2 SVGAGI. The CDR3 covers 14 residues. The CDR3 nucleotides read TGTGCCAGCAGCCGTGATCAGGGCTCCTACGAGCAGTACTTC. Amino acid sequence: CASSRDQGSYEQYF.

V gene TRBV20-1 combines with J gene TRBJ1-2, with D possibly being TRBD1 (5 bases). The V end was cut by 2 bases, the J end by 6 bases, with 19 bases between. CDR3 length: 15 residues. Germline-derived CDR1 and CDR2 are DFQATT and SNEGSKA (reference sequence). The CDR3 spells CSARSHLGGRDGYTF. CDR3 bases: TGCAGTGCTAGATCCCACCTCGGGGGGAGGGATGGCTACACCTTC.

The chain is built from TRBV5-1 and TRBJ1-1; the D is unclear. V lost 0 bases and J 1 base, leaving 13 bases between the germline ends. Germline V gene lookup returns CDR1 SGHRS and CDR2 YFSETQ. This CDR3 has 16 amino acids. CDR3 nucleotides: TGCGCCAGCAGCTTGGAGGGTCCAGGTTGGAACACTGAAGCTTTCTTT. Protein product: CASSLEGPGWNTEAFF. Using reference TRBV5-1 and TRBJ1-1 for the parts outside the CDR3, the full variable domain is KAGVTQTPRYLIKTRGQQVTLSCSPISGHRSVSWYQQTPGQGLQFLFEYFSETQRNKGNFPGRFSGRQFSNSRSEMNVSTLELGDSALYLCASSLEGPGWNTEAFFGQGTRLTVV.

This clonotype showed up just a few times. J is TRBJ2-7 and V is TRBV6-5, with 7 bases aligning to TRBD2. V lost 0 bases, J lost 6 bases, and 5 bases stayed unmatched. The CDR3 has 14 amino acids. Germline CDR1 and CDR2: MNHEY and SVGAGI. The CDR3 loop reads CASSYSGWGGEQYF. The CDR3 coding sequence is TGTGCCAGCAGTTACTCGGGATGGGGGGGCGAGCAGTACTTC.

This clonotype was seen many times. The chain couples TRBV20-1 to TRBJ1-4; 7 bases are shared with TRBD1. V was clipped by 4 bases and J by 8 bases; unmatched bases: 10. The germline V gene encodes CDR1 DFQATT and CDR2 SNEGSKA (reference sequence). CDR3 length: 14 residues. CDR3 residues: CSATGGGVGEKLFF. The CDR3 coding sequence is TGCAGTGCTACAGGGGGAGGCGTAGGCGAAAAACTGTTTTTT.